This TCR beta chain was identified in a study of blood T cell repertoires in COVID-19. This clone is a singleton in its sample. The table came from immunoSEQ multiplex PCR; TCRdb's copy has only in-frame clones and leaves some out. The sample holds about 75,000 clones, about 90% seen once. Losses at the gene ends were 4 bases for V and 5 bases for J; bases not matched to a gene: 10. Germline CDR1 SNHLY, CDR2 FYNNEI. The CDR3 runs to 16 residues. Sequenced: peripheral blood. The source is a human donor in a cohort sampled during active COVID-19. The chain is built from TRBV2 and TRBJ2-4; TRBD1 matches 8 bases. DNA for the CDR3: TGTGCCAGCAGTGTCATCAGGGGGCGACGCGAAAACATTCAGTACTTC. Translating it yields CASSVIRGRRENIQYF.